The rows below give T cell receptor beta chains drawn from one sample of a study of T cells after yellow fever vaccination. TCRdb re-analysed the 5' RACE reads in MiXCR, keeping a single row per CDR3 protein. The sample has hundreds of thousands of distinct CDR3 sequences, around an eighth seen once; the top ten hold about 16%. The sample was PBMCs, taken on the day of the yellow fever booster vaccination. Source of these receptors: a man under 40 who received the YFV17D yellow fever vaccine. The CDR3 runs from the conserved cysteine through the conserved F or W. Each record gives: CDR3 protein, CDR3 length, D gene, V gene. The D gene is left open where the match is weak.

CASNPGTSGRHLETQYF	17	TRBD2	TRBV6-2/TRBV6-3
CASSPYRDFAMGSSWYF	17	-	TRBV5-1
CASSQDLGGEQFF	13	-	TRBV3-1
CASSSHHPTQYF	12	-	TRBV5-5
CASSIGTGGNIQYF	14	TRBD1	TRBV11-2
CASSERGSTEAFF	13	-	TRBV2
CSGRQGSGELFF	12	TRBD1	TRBV29-1
CAISPISGTDTQYF	14	TRBD2	TRBV10-3
CASSERQGFQKLFF	14	-	TRBV2
CASSQAGNIQYF	12	-	TRBV14
CATSFGYEQYF	11	-	TRBV6-5
CASSHRFSGSYNEQFF	16	TRBD2	TRBV4-1
CASSSDGAGEQYF	13	-	TRBV5-1
CASSLELSETQYF	13	-	TRBV7-2
CASSEFAGGSDTQYF	15	TRBD2	TRBV2
CASSEYPETQYF	12	-	TRBV25-1
CSARGGREAKNIQYF	15	TRBD2	TRBV20-1
CSAGGRGYNEQFF	13	TRBD2	TRBV20-1
CASGGTYEQYF	11	-	TRBV6-2/TRBV6-3
CASSFGAITDTQYF	14	-	TRBV5-1
CASSFRSGTDTQYF	14	-	TRBV7-9
CASSLEGGDEQFF	13	-	TRBV7-2
CASSLGQITEAFF	13	-	TRBV5-1
CASSLSVQGPYEQYF	15	-	TRBV27
CASSLRTSGYAYEQYF	16	TRBD2	TRBV5-1
CASIPSAFTDTQYF	14	-	TRBV7-9
CSALRAGGAGELFF	14	TRBD2	TRBV20-1
CSAIRAGGNTDTQYF	15	TRBD2	TRBV20-1
CASSSGGRLSPQHF	14	TRBD1	TRBV6-5
CASSLSHRRGETQYF	15	TRBD2	TRBV7-2
CASSQDAGTGYNEQFF	16	TRBD1	TRBV4-2
CASSRVQGYEQYF	13	TRBD1	TRBV3-1
CASSFSTGDYEQYF	14	-	TRBV11-2
CASSRLAGTYNEQFF	15	TRBD2	TRBV6-2/TRBV6-3
CSARGGGLQETQYF	14	TRBD2	TRBV20-1